The following is a TCR beta chain sequence with its context. Its antigen remains unknown. This CDR3 is built from 15 residues. CDR1 and CDR2 (germline): SGHAT, FQNNGV. J gave up 0 bases and V 5 bases, and 4 bases lay outside the gene matches. This record belongs to a study of T cell repertoires in cytomegalovirus infection. For the study at large: Public TCR beta signature analysis indicated the presence of both CMV infection and matching HLA type. The study's findings and limits: Cumulative frequency (of public TCR beta family members) identified carriers of CMV plus the relevant HLA.

TCRdb re-derived calls from the reads in MiXCR, one entry per CDR3 protein. The table shows hundreds of thousands of distinct CDR3 sequences, with 15% to 20% occurring only once. This chain joins TRBV11-2 and TRBJ1-1, with 9 bases that match TRBD1. Sequences were obtained from PBMCs. This TCR derives from a human donor in good health (CMV status not recorded). Some clones in this sample may be carry-over from other donors' samples. The CDR3 reads CASSLQGALNTEAFF. In DNA form, the CDR3 reads TGTGCCAGCAGCCTACAGGGGGCCCTGAACACTGAAGCTTTCTTT.